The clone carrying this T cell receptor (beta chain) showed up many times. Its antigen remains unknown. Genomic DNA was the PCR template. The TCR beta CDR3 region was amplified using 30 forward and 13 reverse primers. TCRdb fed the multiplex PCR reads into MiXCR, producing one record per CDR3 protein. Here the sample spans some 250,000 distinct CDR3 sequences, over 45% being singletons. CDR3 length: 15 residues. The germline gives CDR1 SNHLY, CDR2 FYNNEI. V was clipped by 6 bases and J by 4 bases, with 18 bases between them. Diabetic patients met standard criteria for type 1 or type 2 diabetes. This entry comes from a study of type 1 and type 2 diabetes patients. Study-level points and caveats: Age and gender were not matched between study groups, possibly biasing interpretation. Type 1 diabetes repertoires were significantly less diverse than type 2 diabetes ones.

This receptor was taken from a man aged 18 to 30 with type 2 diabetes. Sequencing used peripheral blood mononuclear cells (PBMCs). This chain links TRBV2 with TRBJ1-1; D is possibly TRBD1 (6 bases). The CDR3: CASRPLQGSGTEAFF. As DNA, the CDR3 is TGTGCCAGCAGGCCTTTACAGGGATCGGGCACTGAAGCTTTCTTT.